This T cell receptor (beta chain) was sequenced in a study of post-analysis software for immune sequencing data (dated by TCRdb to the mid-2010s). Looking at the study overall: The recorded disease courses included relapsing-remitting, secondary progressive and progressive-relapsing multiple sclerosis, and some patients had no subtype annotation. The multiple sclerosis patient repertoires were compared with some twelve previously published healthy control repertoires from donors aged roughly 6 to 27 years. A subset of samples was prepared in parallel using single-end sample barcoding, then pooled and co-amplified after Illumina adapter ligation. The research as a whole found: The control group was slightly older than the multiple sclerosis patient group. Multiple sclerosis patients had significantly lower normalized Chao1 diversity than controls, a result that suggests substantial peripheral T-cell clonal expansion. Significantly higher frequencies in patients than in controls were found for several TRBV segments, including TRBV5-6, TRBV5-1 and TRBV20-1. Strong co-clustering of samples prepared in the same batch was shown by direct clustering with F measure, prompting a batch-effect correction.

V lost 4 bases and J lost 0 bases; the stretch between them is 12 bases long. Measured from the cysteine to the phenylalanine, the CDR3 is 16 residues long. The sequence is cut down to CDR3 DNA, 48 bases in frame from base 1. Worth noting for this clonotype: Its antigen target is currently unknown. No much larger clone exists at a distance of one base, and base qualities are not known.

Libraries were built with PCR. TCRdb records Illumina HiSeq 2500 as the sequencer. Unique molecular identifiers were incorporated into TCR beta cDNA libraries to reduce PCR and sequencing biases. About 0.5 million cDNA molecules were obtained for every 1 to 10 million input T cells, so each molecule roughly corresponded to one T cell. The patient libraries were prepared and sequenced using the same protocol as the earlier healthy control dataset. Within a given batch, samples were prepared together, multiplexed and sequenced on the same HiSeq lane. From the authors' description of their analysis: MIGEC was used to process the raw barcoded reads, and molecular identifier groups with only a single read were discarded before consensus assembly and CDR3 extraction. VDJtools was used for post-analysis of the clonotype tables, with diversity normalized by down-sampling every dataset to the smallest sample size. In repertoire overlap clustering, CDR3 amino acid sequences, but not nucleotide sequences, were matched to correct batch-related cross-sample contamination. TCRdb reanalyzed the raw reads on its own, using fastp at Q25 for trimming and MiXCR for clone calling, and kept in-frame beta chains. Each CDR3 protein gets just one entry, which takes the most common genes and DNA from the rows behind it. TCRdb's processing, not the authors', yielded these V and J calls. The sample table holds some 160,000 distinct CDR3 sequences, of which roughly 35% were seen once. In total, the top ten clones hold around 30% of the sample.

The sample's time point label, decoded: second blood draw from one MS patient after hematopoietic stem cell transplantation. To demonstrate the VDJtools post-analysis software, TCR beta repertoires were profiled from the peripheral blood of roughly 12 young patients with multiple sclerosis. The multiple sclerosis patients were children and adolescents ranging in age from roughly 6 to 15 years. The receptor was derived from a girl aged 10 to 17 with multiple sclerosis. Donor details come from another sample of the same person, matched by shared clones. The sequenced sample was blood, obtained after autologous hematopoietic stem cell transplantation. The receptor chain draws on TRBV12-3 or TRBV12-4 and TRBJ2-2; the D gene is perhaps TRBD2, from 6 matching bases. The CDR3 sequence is CASSWTSGSNTGELFF. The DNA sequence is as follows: TGTGCCAGCAGTTGGACCAGCGGGTCGAACACCGGGGAGCTGTTTTTT.